The rows below give T cell receptor beta chains drawn from one sample of a study of Ad26.COV2.S vaccination and SARS-CoV-2 variants. The assay was immunoSEQ multiplex PCR, and TCRdb's table has in-frame clones only and misses some. The table lists roughly 400,000 clones, around 91% of them singletons. Source: peripheral blood, taken in a trial of Ad26.COV2.S vaccine versus placebo. The receptors derive from a person aged 18-65 years who received the Ad26.COV2.S COVID-19 vaccine or a placebo. The CDR3 runs from the conserved cysteine through the conserved F or W. The D gene is left open where the match is weak. Clone size is stated in some rows and not others, as once, few, many or a class when expanded.

CDR3 DNA	CDR3 protein	clone size	D gene	J gene	V gene
TGTGCCAGCATCCCCAGCGGGAGCTACGAGCAGTACTTC	CASIPSGSYEQYF	NA	TRBD2	TRBJ2-7	TRBV28
TGTGCCAGCAGCAGACAGGGGAGGGATCAGCCCCAGCATTTT	CASSRQGRDQPQHF	NA	TRBD1	TRBJ1-5	TRBV2
TGTGCCAGCAGCTTGGGGCAGGCAGACCTCTATGGCTACACCTTC	CASSLGQADLYGYTF	NA	NA	TRBJ1-2	TRBV5-5
TGTGCCAGCAGGCGGGACAGGGGGCTCAATGAGCAGTTCTTC	CASRRDRGLNEQFF	NA	TRBD1	TRBJ2-1	TRBV5-4
TGTGCCATCAGTGATCCGACAGGGGGCTATTACAAAAACATTCAGTACTTC	CAISDPTGGYYKNIQYF	NA	TRBD1	TRBJ2-4	TRBV10-3
TGTGCCAGCAGTTTAAGGACAGGGCTCCACGAGCAGTACTTC	CASSLRTGLHEQYF	NA	TRBD1	TRBJ2-7	TRBV28
TGTGCCAGCAGTGAACAAATATACAGGGACGAGCAGTACTTC	CASSEQIYRDEQYF	NA	NA	TRBJ2-7	TRBV6-1
TGTGCCATCAGTGGATCCCCCGGGACTAGCGGGACCCACTACGAGCAGTACTTC	CAISGSPGTSGTHYEQYF	NA	TRBD2	TRBJ2-7	TRBV10-3
TGTGCCAGCACCCGGACTAGCGGGACGTCGTATGAGCAGTTCTTC	CASTRTSGTSYEQFF	few	TRBD2	TRBJ2-1	TRBV2
TGTGCCAGCCCGCGGATCTCGAGCGGTGGCTACACCTTC	CASPRISSGGYTF	NA	NA	TRBJ1-2	TRBV2
TGTGCCACCAGCGGGGGTTCCTCCAGGGTACGCGAGACCCAGTACTTC	CATSGGSSRVRETQYF	NA	NA	TRBJ2-5	TRBV15
TGTGCCAGCAGTGAAGTTGTAGGCTATGGCTACACCTTC	CASSEVVGYGYTF	NA	NA	TRBJ1-2	TRBV2
TGTGCCAGCAGCGTAGAACAGGCGTCCTACAATGAGCAGTTCTTC	CASSVEQASYNEQFF	NA	NA	TRBJ2-1	TRBV9
TGTGCCACCAGCAAGACTTCGAGCCCCCCAGATACGCAGTATTTT	CATSKTSSPPDTQYF	NA	NA	TRBJ2-3	TRBV24-1
TGTGCCAGCAGCTCCACAGGGGGACAAACCACGAACACCGGGGAGCTGTTTTTT	CASSSTGGQTTNTGELFF	NA	TRBD1	TRBJ2-2	TRBV7-8
TGTGCCAGCAGCCCCAGTGCAGATACGCAGTATTTT	CASSPSADTQYF	NA	NA	TRBJ2-3	TRBV11-2
TGCGCCAGCAGCTTGACACAGGGGAACACTGAAGCTTTCTTT	CASSLTQGNTEAFF	NA	NA	TRBJ1-1	TRBV5-1
TGTGCCAGCAGCCAAGATGGAGATCAGCCCCAGCATTTT	CASSQDGDQPQHF	NA	NA	TRBJ1-5	TRBV3-1/TRBV3-2
TGTGCCAGCAGAGGGACAGGAGAGCCCGGGGAGCTGTTTTTT	CASRGTGEPGELFF	once	TRBD1	TRBJ2-2	TRBV5-6
TGCGCCAGCAGCACAGATGGTAATTCACCCCTCCACTTT	CASSTDGNSPLHF	NA	NA	TRBJ1-6	TRBV5-1
TGTGCCAGCAGTTATGGGGCTACACACAATGAGCAGTTCTTC	CASSYGATHNEQFF	NA	NA	TRBJ2-1	TRBV6-1
TGTGCCATCAGTGAGTTCTCAGGCGGCGGCTACACCTTC	CAISEFSGGGYTF	NA	NA	TRBJ1-2	TRBV10-3
TGTGCCAGCAGTGGGGGCAGAACGGGCTACACCTTC	CASSGGRTGYTF	NA	NA	TRBJ1-2	TRBV2
TGTGCCAGCAGCTGGGATCGCAGCGGGACAGATACGCAGTATTTT	CASSWDRSGTDTQYF	NA	NA	TRBJ2-3	TRBV5-5
TGTGCCAGCTGGACGAAGACCTATGGCTACACCTTC	CASWTKTYGYTF	once	NA	TRBJ1-2	TRBV5-5
TGTGCCAGCAGCTTGGGTGCCCCGACGTACGAGCAGTACTTC	CASSLGAPTYEQYF	NA	NA	TRBJ2-7	TRBV5-6
TGTGCCACCAGTGACAGGCTTGCGCACTTCACAGATACGCAGTATTTT	CATSDRLAHFTDTQYF	NA	NA	TRBJ2-3	TRBV24-1
TGTGCCAGCAGTGACCAGGGGGACTATGGCTACACCTTC	CASSDQGDYGYTF	NA	TRBD1	TRBJ1-2	TRBV2
TGTGCCAGCAGTTTCCAGGAGAACACTGAAGCTTTCTTT	CASSFQENTEAFF	once	NA	TRBJ1-1	TRBV27
TGTGCCAGCAGCTTATATAGCGGGCCCTACAATGAGCAGTTCTTC	CASSLYSGPYNEQFF	NA	TRBD2	TRBJ2-1	TRBV7-9
TGTGCCAGCAGCCGAGGGACCTACTACGAGCAGTACTTC	CASSRGTYYEQYF	NA	NA	TRBJ2-7	TRBV3-1/TRBV3-2
TGTGCCAGCAGTTCCATAGCGACAGGGTCTAACTATGGCTACACCTTC	CASSSIATGSNYGYTF	NA	TRBD1	TRBJ1-2	TRBV6-6
TGTGCCAGCAGCCAGGGGGGACTAGCGGGACGCACAGATACGCAGTATTTT	CASSQGGLAGRTDTQYF	NA	TRBD2	TRBJ2-3	TRBV4-2
TGTGCCAGCAGGGAACAGGGGGCAAGCTATGGCTACACCTTC	CASREQGASYGYTF	NA	TRBD1	TRBJ1-2	TRBV2
TGTGCCAGCTCATCGACTAGCGGGAGGGATACGCAGTATTTT	CASSSTSGRDTQYF	NA	TRBD2	TRBJ2-3	TRBV18
TGTGCCAGCAGGACAGGGCAAGCGGCGGCCTACGAGCAGTACTTC	CASRTGQAAAYEQYF	NA	TRBD1	TRBJ2-7	TRBV6-6